Presented here are 29 T cell receptor beta chains from one specimen sequenced in a study of response to subunit inactivated influenza vaccine. From the RT-PCR reads, TCRdb called clonotypes with MiXCR, one entry per CDR3 protein. The table lists under 750,000 distinct CDR3 sequences, about 12% of them singletons. The sequences come from PBMCs from blood, collected on the day of vaccination. Receptors originate from a man aged 45 to 65 who received an inactivated influenza vaccine.

This clonotype appeared many times. The V gene is TRBV7-2, the J gene TRBJ1-5; D not certain. The CDR3 length is 13 residues. Germline CDR1 is SGHTA and CDR2 is FQGNSA. V was cut by 1 base and J by 6 bases, with 7 bases left in between. CDR3 nucleotide sequence: TGTGCCAGCAGCTTAGACGATCGTCAGCCCCAGCATTTT. It is translated as CASSLDDRQPQHF.

This sequence joins TRBV19 and TRBJ2-7; D remains ambiguous. Germline CDR1 and CDR2: LNHDA and SQIVND (reference sequence). V was cut by 5 bases and J by 0 bases, with 23 bases left in between. The CDR3 consists of 18 residues. CDR3 sequence reads: CASSGASVNTQYSYEQYF. As DNA, the CDR3 is TGTGCCAGTAGTGGTGCCAGCGTTAATACCCAGTACTCCTACGAGCAGTACTTC.

This clonotype was counted only a few times. The chain has TRBV4-1 and TRBJ2-5; D gene ambiguous. V shed 2 bases and J shed 4 bases, with 8 bases lying between them. Per germline, CDR1 MGHRA and CDR2 YSYEKL. The CDR3 length is 13 residues. The CDR3 region is CASSQRLPETQYF. In DNA, the CDR3 is TGCGCCAGCAGCCAAAGACTCCCAGAGACCCAGTACTTC.

V and J are TRBV7-1 and TRBJ2-5; D may be TRBD2 (5 bases). TRBV7-1 is given ORF status, its function remaining uncertain. V shed 9 bases and J shed 5 bases, with 25 bases lying between them. CDR3 length: 16 amino acids. The DNA of the CDR3 is TGTGCCAGGAGCCCCGGGGTGCGCGGACTTCTCGAGACCCAGTACTTC. Amino acids: CARSPGVRGLLETQYF.

CDR3: CASSQVRSSGYNEQFF. The CDR3 DNA reads TGTGCCAGCAGCCAAGTGCGGTCTAGCGGGTACAATGAGCAGTTCTTC. This chain uses TRBV14 with TRBJ2-1, with 8 bases aligning to TRBD2. The CDR3 totals 16 residues. V gave up 1 base and J gave up 4 bases; unmatched junction bases: 6. The germline V gene has CDR1 SGHDN and CDR2 FVKESK. Based on the CDR3 plus reference TRBV14 and TRBJ2-1, the full variable domain is EAGVTQFPSHSVIEKGQTVTLRCDPISGHDNLYWYRRVMGKEIKFLLHFVKESKQDESGMPNNRFLAERTGGTYSTLKVQPAELEDSGVYFCASSQVRSSGYNEQFFGPGTRLTVL.

The chain employs TRBV27 and TRBJ1-2; 7 bases match TRBD1. With V trimmed by 2 bases and J by 4 bases, 7 bases remained unmatched. The CDR3 is 15 amino acids. Germline-derived CDR1 and CDR2 are MNHEY and SMNVEV (reference sequence). CDR3 bases: TGTGCCAGCAGTTTACGGTCGACAGGGAGCTATGGCTACACCTTC. Translated: CASSLRSTGSYGYTF.

This clonotype was counted at least ten times. The V call is TRBV18, the J call TRBJ2-3; D may be TRBD2 (6 bases). The germline V gene encodes CDR1 KGHSH and CDR2 LQKENI. This CDR3 is built from 12 residues. Trimming shortened V by 3 bases and J by 5 bases, and 6 bases separated the two germline ends. The CDR3 DNA is TGTGCCAGCTCACCGCGGGAAGATACGCAGTATTTT. This encodes CASSPREDTQYF.

The V call is TRBV7-9, the J call TRBJ2-1; D not certain. Germline-derived CDR1 and CDR2 are SEHNR and FQNEAQ (reference sequence). V was cut by 3 bases and J by 3 bases, with 9 bases left in between. The CDR3 is 14 residues long. CDR3 nucleotides: TGTGCCAGCAGCTTCACCGCAGGCTACAATGAGCAGTTCTTC. Translation: CASSFTAGYNEQFF.

The chain carries TRBV2 and TRBJ2-3; D might be TRBD1 (6 bases). The CDR3 is made up of 15 amino acids. Trimming took off 5 bases at V and 0 bases at J, with 12 bases between the two ends. From germline, CDR1 is SNHLY and CDR2 FYNNEI. The CDR3 region is CASSNRVMSTDTQYF. CDR3 DNA sequence: TGTGCCAGCAGTAACAGGGTAATGAGCACAGATACGCAGTATTTT.

The J gene is TRBJ1-1, the V gene TRBV7-9; D gene unclear. Trimming stripped 5 bases from V and 5 bases from J, with 12 bases between. In germline, CDR1 is SEHNR, CDR2 FQNEAQ (reference sequence). CDR3 size: 13 residues. The CDR3, as DNA: TGTGCCAGCAGCCCACCATCGGCTACTGAAGCTTTCTTT. Translated: CASSPPSATEAFF.

CDR3 sequence: CASSFPPGQNTGELFF. CDR3 sequence (DNA): TGTGCCAGCAGCTTTCCCCCGGGACAGAACACCGGGGAGCTGTTTTTT. V and J are TRBV7-9 and TRBJ2-2; perhaps TRBD1 as D (6 bases). The V end was cut by 3 bases, the J end by 1 base, with 12 bases between. The germline gives CDR1 SEHNR, CDR2 FQNEAQ (reference sequence). The CDR3 runs to 16 residues.

The chain is built from TRBV18 and TRBJ2-4, with D possibly matching TRBD1 (5 bases). The V and J ends lost 0 bases and 0 bases respectively, with 15 bases between them. The length of the CDR3 is 18 residues. CDR1 KGHSH and CDR2 LQKENI come from the germline V gene. The CDR3 protein is CASSPPNFGDRAKNIQYF. DNA of the CDR3: TGTGCCAGCTCACCACCTAATTTCGGAGACAGAGCCAAAAACATTCAGTACTTC.

This clonotype was picked up a small number of times. The CDR3 nucleotides are TGTGCCAGCAGCTTATCCGCGACAGGGGGGAATTCACCCCTCCACTTT. It is translated as CASSLSATGGNSPLHF. The chain couples TRBV7-2 to TRBJ1-6, with TRBD1 matching 9 bases. After removal of 2 bases from V and 7 bases from J, the junction contained 6 bases not matched to a gene. Germline V lookup: CDR1 SGHTA, CDR2 FQGNSA. CDR3 length: 16 residues.

The table lists this clonotype with a few counts. The rearrangement joins TRBV7-2 to TRBJ2-7; the match to TRBD2 covers 7 bases. V shed 1 base, J shed 3 bases, and the junction held 6 bases outside the gene matches. There are 15 residues in the CDR3. Germline CDR1 and CDR2: SGHTA and FQGNSA. CDR3 nucleotides: TGTGCCAGCAGCTTAGGCGGGAGTAATGGCTACGAGCAGTACTTC. Its translation: CASSLGGSNGYEQYF.

V and J are TRBV14 and TRBJ2-7; D not resolved. Germline V gene lookup returns CDR1 SGHDN and CDR2 FVKESK. The CDR3 has 17 residues. V gave up 3 bases and J gave up 0 bases, with 18 bases separating them. The CDR3 is CASSQALSKTFSYEQYF. The CDR3 region has the DNA TGTGCCAGCAGCCAGGCTCTATCTAAAACGTTCTCCTACGAGCAGTACTTC.

The chain's CDR3 is CASSKGGGSSYNEQFF. DNA of the CDR3: TGTGCCAGCAGTAAAGGGGGGGGGAGCTCCTACAATGAGCAGTTCTTC. This chain links TRBV9 with TRBJ2-1, with D possibly TRBD2 on 7 matching bases. Germline V gene data show CDR1 as SGDLS and CDR2 as YYNGEE. This CDR3 is built from 16 residues. Between the trimmed V and J ends, which lost 5 bases and 0 bases, there was a span of 15 bases.

This clonotype turned up a few times. V gene TRBV12-3 or TRBV12-4 combines with J gene TRBJ2-1; D might be TRBD2 (6 bases). The CDR3 loop spans 16 amino acids. V was cut by 3 bases and J by 4 bases, with 16 bases left in between. The CDR3 DNA reads as TGTGCCAGCAGTTTCGACGTCGGGGGATCTTACAATGAGCAGTTCTTC. Encoded protein: CASSFDVGGSYNEQFF.

Only a few counts were recorded for this clonotype. The chain combines TRBV7-2 with TRBJ2-7; D gene uncertain. V was clipped by 0 bases and J by 5 bases, with 8 bases between them. CDR3 length equals 13 residues. CDR1 is SGHTA and CDR2 is FQGNSA in the germline V gene. The DNA of the CDR3 is TGTGCCAGCAGCTTAGCGAGAGAGGACGAGCAGTACTTC. Its protein is CASSLAREDEQYF.

This clonotype was detected a few times. This sequence joins TRBV10-3 and TRBJ2-7, with a weak D call TRBD2 (5 bases). Germline V gives CDR1 ENHRY, CDR2 SYGVKD. Trimming pared 2 bases from V and 5 bases from J, leaving 25 bases between. The CDR3 consists of 18 residues. Here the CDR3 reads CAISEKFRPLSLTNEQYF. The CDR3, as DNA: TGTGCCATCAGTGAGAAGTTCAGACCCCTTAGTTTGACTAACGAGCAGTACTTC.

J is TRBJ2-3 and V is TRBV27; the match to TRBD2 covers 16 bases. CDR3 size: 16 residues. V shed 5 bases and J 4 bases; nucleotides not matched to a gene: 3. Looked up from germline, CDR1 is MNHEY and CDR2 is SMNVEV (reference sequence). In DNA form, the CDR3 reads TGTGCCAGCAGTAGTGGGACTAGCGGGAGGGCAGATACGCAGTATTTT. Translating it yields CASSSGTSGRADTQYF.

This clonotype appeared many times. V and J are TRBV24-1 and TRBJ2-1; tentative D call: TRBD2 (6 bases). The CDR3 covers 16 residues. V lost 4 bases and J 6 bases, leaving 18 bases between the germline ends. Per germline, CDR1 KGHDR and CDR2 SFDVKD. Here the CDR3 reads CATSEVRDGGLNEQFF. CDR3 sequence (DNA): TGTGCCACCAGTGAGGTCCGGGACGGGGGTCTCAATGAGCAGTTCTTC.

A few counts support this clonotype. The chain links TRBV25-1 to TRBJ2-2; D gene unclear. V was pared by 1 base and J by 2 bases, with 8 bases between. This CDR3 spans 15 amino acids. Germline-derived CDR1 and CDR2 are MGHDK and SYGVNS. Written as DNA, the CDR3 is TGTGCCAGCAGTGAATTCAGGATTAACACCGGGGAGCTGTTTTTT. Protein: CASSEFRINTGELFF. The full variable domain, its missing parts supplied by reference TRBV25-1 and TRBJ2-2, is EADIYQTPRYLVIGTGKKITLECSQTMGHDKMYWYQQDPGMELHLIHYSYGVNSTEKGDLSSESTVSRIRTEHFPLTLESARPSHTSQYLCASSEFRINTGELFFGEGSRLTVL.

The chain recombines TRBV7-3 with TRBJ2-1; D is undetermined. Trimming left V 1 base short and J 9 bases short, with 16 bases between. Germline CDR1 reads SGHTA; CDR2 reads FQGTGA. This CDR3 has 15 residues. The CDR3 protein is CASSLMGSTTGEQFF. The CDR3 bases are TGTGCCAGCAGCTTAATGGGGTCGACCACCGGTGAGCAGTTCTTC. The variable domain in full, completed from reference TRBV7-3 and TRBJ2-1, reads GAGVSQTPSNKVTEKGKYVELRCDPISGHTALYWYRQSLGQGPEFLIYFQGTGAADDSGLPNDRFFAVRPEGSVSTLKIQRTERGDSAVYLCASSLMGSTTGEQFFGPGTRLTVL.

A remark on this clonotype: A read error may be the cause here, since a much bigger clone is one base away. The gene calls are TRBV9 and TRBJ1-1; no clear D. The germline V and J ends were trimmed by 0 bases and 5 bases, with 8 bases remaining between them. The CDR3 totals 13 residues. Germline V lookup: CDR1 SGDLS, CDR2 YYNGEE. The CDR3 reads CASSVVKETEAFF. Here the CDR3 DNA reads TGTGCCAGCAGCGTAGTGAAGGAAACTGAAGCTTTCTTT. The whole variable domain, filled in from reference TRBV9 and TRBJ1-1, reads DSGVTQTPKHLITATGQRVTLRCSPRSGDLSVYWYQQSLDQGLQFLIQYYNGEERAKGNILERFSAQQFPDLHSELNLSSLELGDSALYFCASSVVKETEAFFGQGTRLTVV.

This clonotype was seen a few times. The chain uses TRBV7-6 and TRBJ2-2; 9 nucleotides match TRBD2. The CDR3 runs 18 residues. In germline, CDR1 is SGHVS, CDR2 FNYEAQ. After removal of 4 bases from V and 4 bases from J, the junction contained 13 bases not matched to a gene. The DNA for the CDR3 is TGTGCCAGCAGCTATAGGAGGTCACTAGCGGGTCCCACCGGGGAGCTGTTTTTT. It yields the protein CASSYRRSLAGPTGELFF.

This clonotype has at least ten counts. J is TRBJ2-5 and V is TRBV6-5; 10 bases match TRBD2. The CDR3 runs to 16 residues. With 0 bases clipped from V and 4 bases from J, the junction kept 5 bases outside the gene matches. Germline values: CDR1 MNHEY, CDR2 SVGAGI. The CDR3 sequence: CASSYSSGGPGETQYF. The CDR3 region has the DNA TGTGCCAGCAGTTACTCTAGCGGGGGGCCCGGAGAGACCCAGTACTTC.

The table lists this clonotype with a few counts. The rearrangement uses TRBV20-1 and TRBJ1-1; TRBD1 is a possible D gene (5 bases). Per germline, CDR1 DFQATT and CDR2 SNEGSKA (reference sequence). V lost 6 bases, J lost 1 base, and 12 bases lay in between. CDR3 length: 13 amino acids. The chain's CDR3 is CSAPTVPNTEAFF. CDR3 sequence (DNA): TGCAGTGCACCGACAGTACCGAACACTGAAGCTTTCTTT.

The chain uses TRBV7-9 and TRBJ2-7, with D possibly matching TRBD2 (6 bases). Trimming removed 2 bases from V and 7 bases from J, with 15 bases in between. Germline V lookup: CDR1 SEHNR, CDR2 FQNEAQ (reference sequence). The CDR3 length is 14 residues. The CDR3 nucleotides read TGTGCCAGCAGCTTAACGGGCGGCGGGAAAGAGCAGTACTTC. This codes for CASSLTGGGKEQYF. Complete variable domain (other parts from reference TRBV7-9 and TRBJ2-7): DTGVSQNPRHKITKRGQNVTFRCDPISEHNRLYWYRQTLGQGPEFLTYFQNEAQLEKSRLLSDRFSAERPKGSFSTLEIQRTEQGDSAMYLCASSLTGGGKEQYFGPGTRLTVT.

This clonotype has only a few counts. This chain uses TRBV5-1 with TRBJ2-1; 8 bases map to TRBD1. CDR3 length: 17 amino acids. Trimming took 0 bases from V and 5 from J; bases not matched to a gene: 10. Germline lookup yields CDR1 SGHRS and CDR2 YFSETQ. The CDR3 region is CASSLGGSGQVNNEQFF. CDR3 sequence (DNA): TGCGCCAGCAGCTTGGGAGGCTCGGGACAGGTAAACAATGAGCAGTTCTTC.